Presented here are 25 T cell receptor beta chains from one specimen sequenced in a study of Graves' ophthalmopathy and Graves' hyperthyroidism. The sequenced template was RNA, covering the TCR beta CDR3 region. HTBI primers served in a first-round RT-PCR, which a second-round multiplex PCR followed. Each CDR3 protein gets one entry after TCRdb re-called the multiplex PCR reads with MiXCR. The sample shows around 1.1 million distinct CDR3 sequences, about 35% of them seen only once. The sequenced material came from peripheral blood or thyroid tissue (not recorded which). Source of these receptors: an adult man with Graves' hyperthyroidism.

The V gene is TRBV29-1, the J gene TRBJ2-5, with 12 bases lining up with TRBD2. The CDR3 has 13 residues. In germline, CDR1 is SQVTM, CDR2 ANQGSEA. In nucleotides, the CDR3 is TGCAGTGCTAGCGGGGGGGCCGATGAGACCCAGTACTTC. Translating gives CSASGGADETQYF.

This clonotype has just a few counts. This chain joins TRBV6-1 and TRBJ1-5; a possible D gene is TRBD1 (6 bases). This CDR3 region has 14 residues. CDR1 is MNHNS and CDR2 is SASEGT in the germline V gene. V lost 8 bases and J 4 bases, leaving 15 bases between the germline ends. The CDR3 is CASRTQGANQPQHF. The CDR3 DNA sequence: TGTGCCAGCCGTACACAGGGAGCAAATCAGCCCCAGCATTTT.

In nucleotides, the CDR3 is TGCAGTGCCCCTCGGCTGCAGGGGAGGTCTGAGACCCAGCATTTT. This encodes CSAPRLQGRSETQHF. The chain is built from TRBV20-1 and TRBJ1-5; D is perhaps TRBD1 (6 bases). V lost 6 bases and J 11 bases, leaving 26 bases between the germline ends. CDR1 is DFQATT and CDR2 is SNEGSKA in the germline V gene (reference sequence). The CDR3 sequence is 15 residues long.

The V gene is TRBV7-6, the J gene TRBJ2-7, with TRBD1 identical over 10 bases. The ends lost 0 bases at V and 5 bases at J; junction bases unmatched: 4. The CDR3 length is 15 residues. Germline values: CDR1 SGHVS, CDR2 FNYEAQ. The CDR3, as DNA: TGTGCCAGCAGCTTAGCTGGGACAGGGGACCACGAGCAGTACTTC. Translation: CASSLAGTGDHEQYF.

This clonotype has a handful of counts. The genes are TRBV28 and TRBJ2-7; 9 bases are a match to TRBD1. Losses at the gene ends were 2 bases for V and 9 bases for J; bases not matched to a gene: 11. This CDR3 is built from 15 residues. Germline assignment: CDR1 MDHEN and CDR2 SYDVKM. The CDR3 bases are TGTGCCAGCAGTTTACCGGACAGGGGATCCGTTGGGCAGTACTTC. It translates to CASSLPDRGSVGQYF.

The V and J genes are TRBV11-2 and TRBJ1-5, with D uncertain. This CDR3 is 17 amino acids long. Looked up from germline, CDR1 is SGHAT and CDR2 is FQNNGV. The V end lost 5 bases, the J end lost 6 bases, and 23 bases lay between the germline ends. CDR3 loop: CASSPTRTGGVSQPQHF. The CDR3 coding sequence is TGTGCCAGCAGCCCGACCCGGACGGGTGGAGTTAGTCAGCCCCAGCATTTT.

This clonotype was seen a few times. CDR3 amino acids: CASSQGGSWTGNTEAFF. The CDR3 nucleotides read TGCGCCAGCAGCCAAGGTGGGTCTTGGACAGGGAACACTGAAGCTTTCTTT. The chain uses TRBV4-3 and TRBJ1-1; the match to TRBD1 covers 7 bases. CDR1 and CDR2 (germline): LGHNA, YSLEER. This CDR3 has 17 residues. With V trimmed by 1 base and J by 1 base, 9 bases remained unmatched.

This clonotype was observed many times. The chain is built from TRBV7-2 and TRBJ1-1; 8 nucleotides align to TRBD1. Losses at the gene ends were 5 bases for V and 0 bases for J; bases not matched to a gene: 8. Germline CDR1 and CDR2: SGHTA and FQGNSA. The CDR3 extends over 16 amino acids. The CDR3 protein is CASSPMTGAMNTEAFF. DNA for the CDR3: TGTGCCAGCAGCCCAATGACAGGGGCCATGAACACTGAAGCTTTCTTT. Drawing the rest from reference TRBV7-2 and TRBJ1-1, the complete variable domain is GAGVSQSPSNKVTEKGKDVELRCDPISGHTALYWYRQSLGQGLEFLIYFQGNSAPDKSGLPSDRFSAERTGGSVSTLTIQRTQQEDSAVYLCASSPMTGAMNTEAFFGQGTRLTVV.

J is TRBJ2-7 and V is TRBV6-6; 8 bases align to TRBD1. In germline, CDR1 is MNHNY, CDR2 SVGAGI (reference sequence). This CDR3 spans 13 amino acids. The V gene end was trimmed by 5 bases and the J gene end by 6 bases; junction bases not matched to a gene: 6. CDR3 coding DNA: TGTGCCAGCAGTAGAACTGGACAGGGCGAGCAGTACTTC. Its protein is CASSRTGQGEQYF.

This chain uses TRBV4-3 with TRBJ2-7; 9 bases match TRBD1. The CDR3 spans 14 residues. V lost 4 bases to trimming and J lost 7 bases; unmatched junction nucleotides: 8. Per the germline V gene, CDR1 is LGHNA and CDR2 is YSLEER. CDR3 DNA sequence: TGCGCCAGCAGCCGGGCGGAACAGGGGGCAGAGCAGTACTTC. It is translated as CASSRAEQGAEQYF.

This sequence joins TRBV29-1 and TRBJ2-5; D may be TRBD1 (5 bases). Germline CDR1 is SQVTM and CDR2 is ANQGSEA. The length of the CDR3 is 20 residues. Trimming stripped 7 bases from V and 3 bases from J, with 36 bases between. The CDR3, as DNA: TGCAGCGCTATACAGGCGAGTTCTGTTATAGGTCCCGGTCCTAAAGAGACCCAGTACTTC. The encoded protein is CSAIQASSVIGPGPKETQYF.

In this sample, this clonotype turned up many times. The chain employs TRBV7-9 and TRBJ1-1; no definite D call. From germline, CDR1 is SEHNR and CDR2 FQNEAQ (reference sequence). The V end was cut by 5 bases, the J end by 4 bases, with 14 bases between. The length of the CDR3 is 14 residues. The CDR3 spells CASSLTTRSTEAFF. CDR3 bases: TGTGCCAGCAGCCTCACGACGAGGAGCACTGAAGCTTTCTTT.

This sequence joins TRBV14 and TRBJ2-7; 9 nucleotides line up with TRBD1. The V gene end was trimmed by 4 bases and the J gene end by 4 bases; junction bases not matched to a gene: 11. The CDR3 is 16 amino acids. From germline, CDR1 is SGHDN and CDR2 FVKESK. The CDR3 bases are TGTGCCAGCAGCCGCCTAGACAGGGGGATCGGGTACGAGCAGTACTTC. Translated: CASSRLDRGIGYEQYF.

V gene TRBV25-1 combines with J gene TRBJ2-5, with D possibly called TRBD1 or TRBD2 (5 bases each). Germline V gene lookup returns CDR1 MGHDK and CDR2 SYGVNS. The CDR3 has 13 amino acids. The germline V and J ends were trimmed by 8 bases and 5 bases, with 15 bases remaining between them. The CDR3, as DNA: TGTGCCAGCGGCCGGGGCCTGGGGGAGACCCAGTACTTC. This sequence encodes CASGRGLGETQYF.

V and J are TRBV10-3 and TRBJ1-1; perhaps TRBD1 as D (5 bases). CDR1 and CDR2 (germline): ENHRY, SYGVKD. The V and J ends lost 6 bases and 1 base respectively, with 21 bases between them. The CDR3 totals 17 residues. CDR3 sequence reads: CAIREERVVQENTEAFF. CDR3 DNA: TGTGCCATCAGGGAGGAGAGGGTGGTACAGGAGAACACTGAAGCTTTCTTT.

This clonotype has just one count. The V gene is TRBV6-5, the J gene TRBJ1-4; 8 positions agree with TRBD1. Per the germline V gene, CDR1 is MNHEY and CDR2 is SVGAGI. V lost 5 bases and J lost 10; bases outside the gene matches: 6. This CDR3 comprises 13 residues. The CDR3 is CASSAGQGVKLFF. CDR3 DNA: TGTGCCAGCAGTGCAGGACAGGGTGTAAAACTGTTTTTT.

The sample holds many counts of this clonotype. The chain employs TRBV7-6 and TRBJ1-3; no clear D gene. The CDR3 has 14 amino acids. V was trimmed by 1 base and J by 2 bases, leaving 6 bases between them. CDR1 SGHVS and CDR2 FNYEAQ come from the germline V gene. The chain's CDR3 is CASSLVGPGNTIYF. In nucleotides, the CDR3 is TGTGCCAGCAGCTTAGTAGGTCCTGGAAACACCATATATTTT.

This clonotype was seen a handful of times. CDR3 bases: TGTGCCAGCAGTTACGGAGTCCCGGGCTACGAGCAGTACTTC. Translation: CASSYGVPGYEQYF. This chain joins TRBV6-1 and TRBJ2-7; D is ambiguous. The CDR3 extends over 14 amino acids. Germline lookup yields CDR1 MNHNS and CDR2 SASEGT. Trimming pared 5 bases from V and 3 bases from J, leaving 14 bases between.

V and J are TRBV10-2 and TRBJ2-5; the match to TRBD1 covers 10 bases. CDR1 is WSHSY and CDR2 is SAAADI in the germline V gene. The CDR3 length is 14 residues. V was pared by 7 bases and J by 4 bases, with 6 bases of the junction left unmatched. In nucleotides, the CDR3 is TGCGCCAGCAATCCGGGACAGGGGATAGAGACCCAGTACTTC. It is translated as CASNPGQGIETQYF.

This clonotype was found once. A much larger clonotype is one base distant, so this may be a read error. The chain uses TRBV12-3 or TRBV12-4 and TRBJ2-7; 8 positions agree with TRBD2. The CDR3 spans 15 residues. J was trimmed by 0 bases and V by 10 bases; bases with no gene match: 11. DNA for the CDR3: TGTGCCATCAGGAAGGCCGGGACTAGCTCCTACGAGCAGTACTTC. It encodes CAIRKAGTSSYEQYF.

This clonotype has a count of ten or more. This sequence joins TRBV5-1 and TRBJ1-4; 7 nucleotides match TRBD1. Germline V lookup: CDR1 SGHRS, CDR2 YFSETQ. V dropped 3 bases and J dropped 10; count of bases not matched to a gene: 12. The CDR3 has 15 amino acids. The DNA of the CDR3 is TGCGCCAGCAGCTCGACAGGGACAATGATTGGAAAACTGTTTTTT. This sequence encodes CASSSTGTMIGKLFF.

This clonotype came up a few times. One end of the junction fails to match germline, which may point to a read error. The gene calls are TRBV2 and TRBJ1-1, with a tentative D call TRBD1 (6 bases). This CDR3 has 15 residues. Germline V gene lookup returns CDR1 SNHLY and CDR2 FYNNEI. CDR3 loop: CTSSEGGRGWTEAFF. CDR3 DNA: TGTACCAGCAGTGAAGGAGGCAGGGGCTGGACTGAAGCTTTCTTT.

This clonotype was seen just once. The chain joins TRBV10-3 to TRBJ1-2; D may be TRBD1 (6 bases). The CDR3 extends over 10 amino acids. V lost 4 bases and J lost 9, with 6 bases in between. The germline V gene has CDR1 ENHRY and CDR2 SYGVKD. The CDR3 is CAISGDSYTF. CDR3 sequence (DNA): TGTGCCATCAGTGGGGACAGCTACACCTTC.

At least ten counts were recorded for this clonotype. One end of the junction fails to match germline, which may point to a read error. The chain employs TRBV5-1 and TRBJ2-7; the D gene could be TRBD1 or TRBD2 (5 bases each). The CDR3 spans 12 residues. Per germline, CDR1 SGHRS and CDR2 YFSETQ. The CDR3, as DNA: TGTGCCAGCAGCGAGGGGACCTACGAGCAGTACTTC. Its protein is CASSEGTYEQYF. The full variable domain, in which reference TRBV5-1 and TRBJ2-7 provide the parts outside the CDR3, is KAGVTQTPRYLIKTRGQQVTLSCSPISGHRSVSWYQQTPGQGLQFLFEYFSETQRNKGNFPGRFSGRQFSNSRSEMNVSTLELGDSALYLCASSEGTYEQYFGPGTRLTVT.

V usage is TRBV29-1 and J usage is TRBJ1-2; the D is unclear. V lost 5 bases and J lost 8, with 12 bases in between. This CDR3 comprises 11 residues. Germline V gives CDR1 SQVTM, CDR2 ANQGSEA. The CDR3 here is CSVRTNGGYTF. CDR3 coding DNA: TGCAGCGTTAGGACGAATGGGGGCTACACCTTC.